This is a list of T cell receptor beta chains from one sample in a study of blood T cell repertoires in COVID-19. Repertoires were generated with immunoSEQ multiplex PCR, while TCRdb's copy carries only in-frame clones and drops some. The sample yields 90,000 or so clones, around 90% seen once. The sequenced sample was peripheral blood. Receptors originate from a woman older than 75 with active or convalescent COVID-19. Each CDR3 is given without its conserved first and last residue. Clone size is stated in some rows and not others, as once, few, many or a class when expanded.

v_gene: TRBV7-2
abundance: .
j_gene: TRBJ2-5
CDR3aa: ASSSQMPDREETQY

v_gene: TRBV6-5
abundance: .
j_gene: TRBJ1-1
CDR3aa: ASSYQGSTEAF

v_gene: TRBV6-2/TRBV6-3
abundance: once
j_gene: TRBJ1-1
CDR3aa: ASSYETGGLNTEAF

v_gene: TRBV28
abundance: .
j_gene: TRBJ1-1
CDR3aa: ASSLQGWNTEAF

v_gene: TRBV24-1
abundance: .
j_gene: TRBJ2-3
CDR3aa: ATSGGGPSTDTQY

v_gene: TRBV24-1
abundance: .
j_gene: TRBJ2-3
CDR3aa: ATSQGAVDTQY

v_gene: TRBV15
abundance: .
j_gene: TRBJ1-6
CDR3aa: ATSRDRDLSPLH

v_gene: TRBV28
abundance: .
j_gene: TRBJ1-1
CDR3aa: ASSLAGTEAF

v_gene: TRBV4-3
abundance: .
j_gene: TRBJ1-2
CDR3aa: ASSQLTGDYGYT

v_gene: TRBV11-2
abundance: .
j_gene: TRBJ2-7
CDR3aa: ASETGLAGYEQY

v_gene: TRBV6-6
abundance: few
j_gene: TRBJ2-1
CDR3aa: ASSYQRDTSVEQF

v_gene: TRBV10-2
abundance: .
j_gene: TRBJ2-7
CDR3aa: ASSVRSSSYEQY

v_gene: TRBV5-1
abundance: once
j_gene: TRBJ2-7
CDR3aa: ASSQLDSSYEQY

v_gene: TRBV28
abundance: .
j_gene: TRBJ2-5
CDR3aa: ASRLAGEETQY

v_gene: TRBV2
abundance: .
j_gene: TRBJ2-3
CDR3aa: ASSEMYVGTDTQY

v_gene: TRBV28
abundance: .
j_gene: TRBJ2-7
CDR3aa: ASSLWGQGALAGVYEQY

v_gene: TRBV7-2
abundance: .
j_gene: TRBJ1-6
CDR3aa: ASSLRRSNFILH